This T cell receptor (beta chain) is drawn from a study of T-cell memory formation after mild COVID-19. Study at large: Largely donor-specific TCR clusters were found.

In TCRdb, the 5' RACE reads were re-called with MiXCR into one record per CDR3 protein. The table includes some 120,000 distinct CDR3 sequences, about 6% detected once. Overall study results and limits: Pre-infection memory harbored some responding clones, suggesting cross-reactive memory joined.

This clonotype was seen ten or more times. Its antigen is as yet unknown. The sequence came from an adult woman who had mild COVID-19 (a few samples of this study predate the infection). Cell type and time point are not known. Material for sequencing was PBMCs or a T cell subset sorted from them (not recorded which).

The CDR3 DNA is TGTGCCATCAGTGAGTCGATTAGGGGCAATCAGCCCCAGCATTTT. This codes for CAISESIRGNQPQHF. This chain uses TRBV10-3 with TRBJ1-5; no clear D gene. Germline V gene lookup returns CDR1 ENHRY and CDR2 SYGVKD. This CDR3 has 15 amino acids. V lost 0 bases and J 2 bases, leaving 8 bases between the germline ends.